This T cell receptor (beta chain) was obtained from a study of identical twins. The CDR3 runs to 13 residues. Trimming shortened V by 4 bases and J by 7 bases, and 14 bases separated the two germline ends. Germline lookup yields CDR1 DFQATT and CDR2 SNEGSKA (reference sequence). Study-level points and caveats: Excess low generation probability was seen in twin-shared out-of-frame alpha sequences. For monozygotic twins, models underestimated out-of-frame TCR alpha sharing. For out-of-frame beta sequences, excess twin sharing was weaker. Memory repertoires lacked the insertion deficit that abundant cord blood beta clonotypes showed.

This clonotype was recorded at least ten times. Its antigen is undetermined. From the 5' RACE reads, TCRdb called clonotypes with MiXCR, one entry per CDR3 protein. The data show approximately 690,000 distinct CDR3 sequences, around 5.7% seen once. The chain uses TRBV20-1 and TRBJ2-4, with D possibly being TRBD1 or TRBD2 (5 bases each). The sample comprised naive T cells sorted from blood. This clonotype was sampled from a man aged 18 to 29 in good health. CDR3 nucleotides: TGCAGTGCTAATTTTAGAGGGGAGAACATTCAGTACTTC. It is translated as CSANFRGENIQYF.